Listed below are T cell receptor beta chains from one sample, sequenced in a study of blood T cell repertoires in COVID-19. Method: immunoSEQ multiplex PCR; TCRdb's copy keeps in-frame clones and lacks some. The sample has 310,000 or so clones, about nine tenths seen once; the top ten hold 1.1%. The sample was PBMCs or T cells enriched from blood (not recorded which). These TCRs come from a woman aged 25 to 45 who had recovered from COVID-19. Each CDR3 is given with its conserved first and last residue. A D gene is named only where the DNA matches it firmly.

d_gene: TRBD1
v_gene: TRBV2
CDR3aa: CATRDRGYEQYF

d_gene: NA
v_gene: TRBV12-3/TRBV12-4
CDR3aa: CASSQGKGELFF

d_gene: NA
v_gene: TRBV15
CDR3aa: CATSRDQIYTF

d_gene: TRBD2
v_gene: TRBV14
CDR3aa: CASSQASGPSNEQFF

d_gene: NA
v_gene: TRBV24-1
CDR3aa: CATGGNTDTQYF

d_gene: NA
v_gene: TRBV15
CDR3aa: CATSRGRAGAVGGELFF

d_gene: TRBD1
v_gene: TRBV5-1
CDR3aa: CASSLSQGASDTQYF

d_gene: NA
v_gene: TRBV29-1
CDR3aa: CSVEDGIF

d_gene: NA
v_gene: TRBV19
CDR3aa: CASIDDASYEQYF

d_gene: NA
v_gene: TRBV28
CDR3aa: CASTLGGGHEKLFF

d_gene: NA
v_gene: TRBV5-6
CDR3aa: CASSLGGDSGNTIYF

d_gene: TRBD1
v_gene: TRBV3-1/TRBV3-2
CDR3aa: CASRPTGTGRYGYTF

d_gene: TRBD1
v_gene: TRBV3-1/TRBV3-2
CDR3aa: CASSQYTRGQGASEQYF

d_gene: TRBD2
v_gene: TRBV19
CDR3aa: CASSIAGGPEFF

d_gene: NA
v_gene: TRBV9
CDR3aa: CASSASGGVTGNTIYF

d_gene: TRBD2
v_gene: TRBV28
CDR3aa: CASSLSGGLADPNEQFF

d_gene: TRBD1
v_gene: TRBV6-5
CDR3aa: CASSYEGQGKPYEQYF

d_gene: TRBD1
v_gene: TRBV5-1
CDR3aa: CASSPDRVNSPLHF

d_gene: NA
v_gene: TRBV28
CDR3aa: CASRSAGYNSPLHF

d_gene: NA
v_gene: TRBV2
CDR3aa: CASSNLSTGRGTEAFF

d_gene: NA
v_gene: TRBV4-1
CDR3aa: CASSQGGVRAYGYTF

d_gene: NA
v_gene: TRBV7-2
CDR3aa: CASSLALSSGNTIYF

d_gene: TRBD1
v_gene: TRBV5-4
CDR3aa: CASSSRDRGNTGELFF

d_gene: TRBD1
v_gene: TRBV13
CDR3aa: CASSLNRGAYEQYF

d_gene: NA
v_gene: TRBV30
CDR3aa: CAWSNRGVGYTQYF

d_gene: NA
v_gene: TRBV9
CDR3aa: CASSAVGGGNEQYF

d_gene: TRBD2
v_gene: TRBV7-2
CDR3aa: CASSSGLADQETQYF

d_gene: NA
v_gene: TRBV18
CDR3aa: CASSEAGTGLLAKNIQYF

d_gene: TRBD2
v_gene: TRBV30
CDR3aa: CAWMGTSDGEQFF

d_gene: NA
v_gene: TRBV6-5
CDR3aa: CASKLGSLGTQYF